This entry is about one T cell receptor beta chain. Antigen: not known. Germline CDR1 SGHRS, CDR2 YFSETQ. This CDR3 is 14 amino acids long. Trimming removed 3 bases at V and 0 bases at J, with 9 bases between. TCR cDNA libraries were made from RNA using a previously described, modified protocol. TCRdb recomputed calls from the 5' RACE reads with MiXCR, one row per CDR3 protein. The sample contains hundreds of thousands of distinct CDR3 sequences, about 28% of which appear only once. This sample was taken from a study of identical twins' blood T cells. Points from the study as a whole: Top TCRbeta clonotypes were shared more with twin than unrelated donors.

This TCR was recovered from a woman aged 18-49 years in good health. The rearrangement links TRBV5-1 to TRBJ1-1; D is undetermined. Material: PBMCs. The chain's CDR3 is CASSSATVNTEAFF. As DNA, the CDR3 is TGCGCCAGCAGCTCCGCGACCGTGAACACTGAAGCTTTCTTT.